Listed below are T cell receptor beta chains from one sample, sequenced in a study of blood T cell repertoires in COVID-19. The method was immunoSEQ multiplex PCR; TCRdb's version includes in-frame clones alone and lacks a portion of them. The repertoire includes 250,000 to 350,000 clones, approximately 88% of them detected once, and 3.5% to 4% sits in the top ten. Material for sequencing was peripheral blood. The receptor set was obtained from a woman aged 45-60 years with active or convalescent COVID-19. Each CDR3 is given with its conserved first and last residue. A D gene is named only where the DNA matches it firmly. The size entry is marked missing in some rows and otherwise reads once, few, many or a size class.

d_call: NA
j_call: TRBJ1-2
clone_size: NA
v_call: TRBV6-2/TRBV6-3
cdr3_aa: CASSRTVNYGYTF
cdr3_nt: TGTGCCAGCAGCAGAACGGTCAACTATGGCTACACCTTC

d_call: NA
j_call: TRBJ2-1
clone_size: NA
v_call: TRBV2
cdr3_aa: CASSSWSSYNEQFF
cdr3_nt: TGTGCCAGCAGTAGTTGGAGCTCCTACAATGAGCAGTTCTTC

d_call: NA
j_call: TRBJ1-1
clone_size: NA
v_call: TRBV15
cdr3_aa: CATSKDGRVTEAFF
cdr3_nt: TGTGCCACCAGCAAAGACGGGCGGGTGACTGAAGCTTTCTTT

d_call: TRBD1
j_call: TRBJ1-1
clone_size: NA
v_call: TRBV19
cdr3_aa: CASSIDSPGTATFSNTEAFF
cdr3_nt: TGTGCCAGTAGTATAGATAGCCCCGGGACAGCAACCTTCTCGAACACTGAAGCTTTCTTT

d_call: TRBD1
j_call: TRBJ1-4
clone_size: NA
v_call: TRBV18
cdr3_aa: CASSPRQGDDEKLFF
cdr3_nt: TGTGCCAGCTCACCGAGACAGGGGGATGATGAAAAACTGTTTTTT

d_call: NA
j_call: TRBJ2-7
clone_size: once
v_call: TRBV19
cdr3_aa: CASSIGSLYEQYF
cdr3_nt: TGTGCCAGTAGTATCGGGAGCCTCTACGAGCAGTACTTC

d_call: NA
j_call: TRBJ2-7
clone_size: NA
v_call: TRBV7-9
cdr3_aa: CASSPSAPYEQYF
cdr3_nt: TGTGCCAGCAGCCCCAGCGCCCCCTACGAGCAGTACTTC

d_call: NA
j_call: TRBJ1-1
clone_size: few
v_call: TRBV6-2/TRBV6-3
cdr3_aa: CASSRGNMNTEAFF
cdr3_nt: TGTGCCAGCAGTCGGGGGAACATGAACACTGAAGCTTTCTTT

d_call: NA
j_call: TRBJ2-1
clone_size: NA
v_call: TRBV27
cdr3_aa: CASSLRDSTYNEQFF
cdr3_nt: TGTGCCAGCAGTTTAAGGGACTCCACCTACAATGAGCAGTTCTTC

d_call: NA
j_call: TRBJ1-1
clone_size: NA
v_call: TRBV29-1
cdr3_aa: CSVESGNTEAFF
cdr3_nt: TGCAGCGTTGAGTCAGGGAACACTGAAGCTTTCTTT

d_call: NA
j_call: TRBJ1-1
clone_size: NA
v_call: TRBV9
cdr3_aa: CASSVEGVGEAFF
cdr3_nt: TGTGCCAGCAGCGTAGAGGGGGTAGGTGAAGCTTTCTTT

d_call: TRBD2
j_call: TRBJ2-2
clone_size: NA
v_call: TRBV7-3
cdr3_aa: CASSLGGGGTGELFF
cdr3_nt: TGTGCCAGCAGCTTAGGCGGGGGTGGCACCGGGGAGCTGTTTTTT

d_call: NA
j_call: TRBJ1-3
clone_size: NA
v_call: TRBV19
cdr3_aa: CASRPDGLIGNTIYF
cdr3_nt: TGTGCCAGTAGGCCCGACGGACTCATCGGAAACACCATATATTTT

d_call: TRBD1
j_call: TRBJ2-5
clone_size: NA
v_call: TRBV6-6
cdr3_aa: CASSWTGKETQYF
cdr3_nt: TGTGCCAGCAGTTGGACAGGGAAAGAGACCCAGTACTTC

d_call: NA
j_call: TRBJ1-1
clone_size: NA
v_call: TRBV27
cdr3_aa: CASSFIRSSATEAFF
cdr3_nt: TGTGCCAGCAGTTTTATTAGAAGTAGCGCCACTGAAGCTTTCTTT

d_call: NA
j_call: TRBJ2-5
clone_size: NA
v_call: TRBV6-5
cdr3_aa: CASSYSREIKTQYF
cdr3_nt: TGTGCCAGCAGTTACTCGAGGGAAATCAAGACCCAGTACTTC

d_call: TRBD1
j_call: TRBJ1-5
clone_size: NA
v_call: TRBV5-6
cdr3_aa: CASSLGTGFGNQPQHF
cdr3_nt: TGTGCCAGCAGCTTGGGGACAGGTTTTGGGAATCAGCCCCAGCATTTT

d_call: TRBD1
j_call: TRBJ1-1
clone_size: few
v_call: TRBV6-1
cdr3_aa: CASSEAVGTAGNTEAFF
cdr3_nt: TGTGCCAGCAGTGAAGCGGTCGGGACAGCCGGGAACACTGAAGCTTTCTTT

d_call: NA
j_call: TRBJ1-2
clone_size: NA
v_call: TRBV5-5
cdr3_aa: CASSFDRRRVKDYGYTF
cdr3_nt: TGTGCCAGCAGCTTTGACAGGCGTCGGGTTAAGGACTATGGCTACACCTTC

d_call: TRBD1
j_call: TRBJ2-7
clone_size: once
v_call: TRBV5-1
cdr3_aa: CASSFGQGTSYEQYF
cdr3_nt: TGCGCCAGCAGCTTCGGACAGGGAACCTCCTACGAGCAGTACTTC

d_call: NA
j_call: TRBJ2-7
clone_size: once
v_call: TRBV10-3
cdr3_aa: CAHRLRVYEQYF
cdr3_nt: TGTGCCCACCGTCTCCGGGTCTACGAGCAGTACTTC

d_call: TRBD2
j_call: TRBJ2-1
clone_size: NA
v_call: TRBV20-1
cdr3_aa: CSASSGSNYNEQFF
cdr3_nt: TGCAGTGCTAGTAGCGGGAGTAACTACAATGAGCAGTTCTTC

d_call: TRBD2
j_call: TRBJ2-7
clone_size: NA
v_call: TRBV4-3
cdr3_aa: CASSQDHSGRYNEQYF
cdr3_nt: TGCGCCAGCAGCCAAGATCATAGCGGGAGGTATAACGAGCAGTACTTC

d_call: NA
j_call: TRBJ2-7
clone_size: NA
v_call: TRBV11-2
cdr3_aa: CASSLSFYEQYF
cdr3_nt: TGTGCCAGCAGCTTATCTTTCTACGAGCAGTACTTC

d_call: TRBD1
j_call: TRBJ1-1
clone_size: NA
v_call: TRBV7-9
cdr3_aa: CASSIITGGIEAFF
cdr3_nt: TGTGCCAGCAGCATAATTACAGGGGGGATCGAAGCTTTCTTT

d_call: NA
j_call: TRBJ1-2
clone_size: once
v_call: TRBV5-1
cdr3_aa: CASSLSTGINYGYTF
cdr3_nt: TGCGCCAGCAGCTTATCTACAGGGATTAACTATGGCTACACCTTC

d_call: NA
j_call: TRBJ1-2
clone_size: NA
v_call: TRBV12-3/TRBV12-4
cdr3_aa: CASTLGGAYGYTF
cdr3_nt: TGTGCCAGCACGCTCGGAGGGGCCTATGGCTACACCTTC

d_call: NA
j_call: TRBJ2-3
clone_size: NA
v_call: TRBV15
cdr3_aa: CATSREWGGDTQYF
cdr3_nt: TGTGCCACCAGCAGAGAATGGGGCGGAGATACGCAGTATTTT

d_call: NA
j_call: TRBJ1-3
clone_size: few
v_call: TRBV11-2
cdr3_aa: CASSFPTGLVGNTIYF
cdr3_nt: TGTGCCAGCAGCTTCCCAACAGGGCTTGTCGGAAACACCATATATTTT

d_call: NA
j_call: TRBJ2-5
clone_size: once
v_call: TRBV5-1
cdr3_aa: CASSWGIGNGAETQYF
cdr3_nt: TGCGCCAGCAGCTGGGGAATAGGGAATGGGGCGGAGACCCAGTACTTC

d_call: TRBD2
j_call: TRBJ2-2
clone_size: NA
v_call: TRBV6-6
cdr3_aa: CASSFSGAHTGELFF
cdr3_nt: TGTGCCAGCAGTTTTAGCGGGGCGCACACCGGGGAGCTGTTTTTT

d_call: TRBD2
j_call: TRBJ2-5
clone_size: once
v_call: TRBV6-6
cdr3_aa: CASSYPGTSGETQYF
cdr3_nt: TGTGCCAGCAGTTACCCCGGGACTAGCGGAGAGACCCAGTACTTC

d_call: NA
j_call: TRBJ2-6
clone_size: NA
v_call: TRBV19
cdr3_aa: CASREIGQSTSGANVLTF
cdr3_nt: TGTGCCAGTCGTGAAATCGGACAATCGACCTCTGGGGCCAACGTCCTGACTTTC

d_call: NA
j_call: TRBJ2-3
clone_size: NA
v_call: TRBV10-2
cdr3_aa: CASSAETDTQYF
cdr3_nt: TGCGCCAGCAGTGCTGAGACAGATACGCAGTATTTT

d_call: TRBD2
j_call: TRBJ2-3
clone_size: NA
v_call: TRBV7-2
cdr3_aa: CASSLAQSSGNTQYF
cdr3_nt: TGTGCCAGCAGCTTAGCGCAGTCTAGCGGGAATACGCAGTATTTT

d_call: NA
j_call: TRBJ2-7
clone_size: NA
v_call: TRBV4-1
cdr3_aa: CASSHDELRYF
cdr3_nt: TGCGCCAGCAGCCATGATGAACTGCGCTACTTC

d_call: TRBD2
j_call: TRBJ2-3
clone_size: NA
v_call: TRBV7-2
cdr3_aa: CASSLGTSAGQDTQYF
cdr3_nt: TGTGCCAGCAGCCTCGGGACTAGCGCGGGCCAGGATACGCAGTATTTT

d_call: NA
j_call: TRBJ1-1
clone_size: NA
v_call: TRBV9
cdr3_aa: CASSVEAARNTEAFF
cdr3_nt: TGTGCCAGCAGCGTAGAAGCAGCGAGGAACACTGAAGCTTTCTTT

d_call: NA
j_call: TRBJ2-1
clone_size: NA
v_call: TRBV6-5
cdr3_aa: CASSYSSSYNEQFF
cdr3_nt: TGTGCCAGCAGTTACTCTAGCTCCTACAATGAGCAGTTCTTC

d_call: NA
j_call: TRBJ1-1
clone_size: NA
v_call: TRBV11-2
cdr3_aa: CASSFRNTEAFF
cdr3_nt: TGTGCCAGCAGCTTTAGGAACACTGAAGCTTTCTTT

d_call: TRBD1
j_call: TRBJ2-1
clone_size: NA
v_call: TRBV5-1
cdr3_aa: CASSLGDRGLHNEQFF
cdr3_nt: TGCGCCAGCAGCTTGGGGGACAGGGGGCTCCACAATGAGCAGTTCTTC

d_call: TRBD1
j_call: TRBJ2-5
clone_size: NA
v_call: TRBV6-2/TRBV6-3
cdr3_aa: CASSPDRGQETQYF
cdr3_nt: TGTGCCAGCAGTCCGGACAGGGGGCAAGAGACCCAGTACTTC

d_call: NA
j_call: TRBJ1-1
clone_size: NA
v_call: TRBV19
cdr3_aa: CASSKRQYTEAFF
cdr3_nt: TGTGCCAGTAGTAAACGACAGTACACTGAAGCTTTCTTT

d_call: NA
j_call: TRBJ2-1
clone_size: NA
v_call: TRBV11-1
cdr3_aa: CATRSSKNEQFF
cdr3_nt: TGTGCCACCCGCTCTAGTAAGAATGAGCAGTTCTTC

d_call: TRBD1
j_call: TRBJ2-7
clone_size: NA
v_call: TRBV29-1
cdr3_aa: CSVLGQGANEQYF
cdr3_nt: TGCAGCGTCCTTGGACAGGGGGCTAACGAGCAGTACTTC